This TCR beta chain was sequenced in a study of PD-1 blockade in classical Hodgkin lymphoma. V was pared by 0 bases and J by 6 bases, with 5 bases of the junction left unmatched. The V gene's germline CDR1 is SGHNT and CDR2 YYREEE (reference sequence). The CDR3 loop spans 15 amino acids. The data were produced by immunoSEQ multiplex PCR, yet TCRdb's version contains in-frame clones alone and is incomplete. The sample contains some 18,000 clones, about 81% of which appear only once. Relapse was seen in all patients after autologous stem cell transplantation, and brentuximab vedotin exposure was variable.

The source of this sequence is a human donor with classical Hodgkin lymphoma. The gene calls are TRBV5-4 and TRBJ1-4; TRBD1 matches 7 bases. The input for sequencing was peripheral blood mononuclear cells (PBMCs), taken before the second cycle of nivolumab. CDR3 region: CASSLGHRGHEKLFF. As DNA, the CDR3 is TGTGCCAGCAGCTTGGGTCACAGGGGACATGAAAAACTGTTTTTT. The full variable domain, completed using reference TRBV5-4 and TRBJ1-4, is ETGVTQSPTHLIKTRGQQVTLRCSSQSGHNTVSWYQQALGQGPQFIFQYYREEENGRGNFPPRFSGLQFPNYSSELNVNALELDDSALYLCASSLGHRGHEKLFFGSGTQLSVL.